One and the same sample provided the 29 T cell receptor beta chains below, sequenced in a study of blood T cell repertoires in COVID-19. Data came from immunoSEQ multiplex PCR; TCRdb stores just in-frame clones and leaves some out. Of about 200,000 clones in the sample, 80% to 90% are singletons; the top ten hold less than 5%. Sequencing was carried out using PBMCs or T cells enriched from blood (not recorded which). The receptors here all came from a woman aged 40 to 50 with acute COVID-19.

The chain couples TRBV19 to TRBJ1-5; a possible D gene is TRBD1 (5 bases). In germline, CDR1 is LNHDA, CDR2 SQIVND (reference sequence). The CDR3 runs 17 residues. Trimming left V 3 bases short and J 6 bases short, with 21 bases between. CDR3 protein: CASSIGGGAGYGQPQHF. The CDR3 DNA reads TGTGCCAGTAGTATCGGGGGGGGAGCAGGGTATGGTCAGCCCCAGCATTTT.

This clone turned up a few times. The rearrangement uses TRBV5-1 and TRBJ2-5; 7 nucleotides agree with TRBD1. From germline, CDR1 is SGHRS and CDR2 YFSETQ. The CDR3 spans 16 residues. The junction had 17 bases not matched to a gene; V was cut back by 7 bases and J by 5 bases. Here the CDR3 reads CASSRAVTGAGETQYF. CDR3 DNA: TGCGCCAGCTCTAGAGCCGTTACAGGGGCAGGCGAGACCCAGTACTTC. The full variable domain, in which reference TRBV5-1 and TRBJ2-5 provide the parts outside the CDR3, is KAGVTQTPRYLIKTRGQQVTLSCSPISGHRSVSWYQQTPGQGLQFLFEYFSETQRNKGNFPGRFSGRQFSNSRSEMNVSTLELGDSALYLCASSRAVTGAGETQYFGPGTRLLVL.

In regard to this clone: Within the sample, other DNA sequences also encode this same CDR3. V usage is TRBV7-3 and J usage is TRBJ1-1; D is unresolved. V was pared by 2 bases and J by 1 base, with 5 bases between. Germline-derived CDR1 and CDR2 are SGHTA and FQGTGA. The CDR3 totals 13 residues. CDR3 region: CASSLEGNTEAFF. The CDR3 nucleotides read TGTGCCAGCAGCTTAGAGGGGAACACTGAAGCTTTCTTT.

Only one count was recorded for this clone. J is TRBJ1-2 and V is TRBV5-1; 8 nucleotides align to TRBD1. The CDR3 has 13 amino acids. Germline CDR1 is SGHRS and CDR2 is YFSETQ. Trimming cost V 4 bases and J 8 bases; bases outside gene matches: 7. CDR3 coding DNA: TGCGCCAGCAGCACGGACAGGGCTCGGGGCTACACCTTC. Its protein is CASSTDRARGYTF. Variable domain in full (rest from reference TRBV5-1 and TRBJ1-2): KAGVTQTPRYLIKTRGQQVTLSCSPISGHRSVSWYQQTPGQGLQFLFEYFSETQRNKGNFPGRFSGRQFSNSRSEMNVSTLELGDSALYLCASSTDRARGYTFGSGTRLTVV.

The chain recombines TRBV19 with TRBJ2-5, with 10 bases matching TRBD1. This CDR3 is 14 amino acids long. Germline V gene sequence: CDR1 LNHDA, CDR2 SQIVND (reference sequence). V lost 5 bases, J lost 4 bases, and 4 bases stayed unmatched. CDR3 coding DNA: TGTGCCAGTAGTGACAGGGGGCATGGAGAGACCCAGTACTTC. Protein product: CASSDRGHGETQYF.

This chain connects TRBV27 to TRBJ1-5, with TRBD1 identical over 7 bases. Trimming took 2 bases from V and 5 from J; bases not matched to a gene: 6. The germline V gene encodes CDR1 MNHEY and CDR2 SMNVEV (reference sequence). This CDR3 is 15 amino acids long. This CDR3 is CASSLAGQDHQPQHF. The CDR3 DNA reads as TGTGCCAGCAGTTTAGCCGGACAGGACCATCAGCCCCAGCATTTT.

The rearrangement uses TRBV13 and TRBJ1-3, with TRBD1 matching 10 bases. The V and J ends lost 6 bases and 3 bases, in that order; junction bases with no gene match: 5. Looked up from germline, CDR1 is PRHDT and CDR2 is FYEKMQ (reference sequence). This CDR3 region has 15 residues. DNA of the CDR3: TGTGCCAGCAGTTTCGGACAGGGGGTTGGAAACACCATATATTTT. The encoded protein is CASSFGQGVGNTIYF. The entire variable domain, with the rest obtained from reference TRBV13 and TRBJ1-3, is as follows: AAGVIQSPRHLIKEKRETATLKCYPIPRHDTVYWYQQGPGQDPQFLISFYEKMQSDKGSIPDRFSAQQFSDYHSELNMSSLELGDSALYFCASSFGQGVGNTIYFGEGSWLTVV.

The gene calls are TRBV11-2 and TRBJ2-1, with D unclear. The CDR3 has 15 amino acids. V lost 1 base, J lost 6 bases, and 13 bases lay in between. The V gene's germline CDR1 is SGHAT and CDR2 FQNNGV. The CDR3 region has the DNA TGTGCCAGCAGCTTAGTTGGTGGTGGGCTCAATGAGCAGTTCTTC. Translated, it gives CASSLVGGGLNEQFF.

The CDR3 loop is CASSPRAYEQYF. The CDR3 nucleotides read TGTGCCAGCAGCCCTCGGGCCTACGAGCAGTACTTC. This chain connects TRBV3-1 (or the pseudogene TRBV3-2) to TRBJ2-7; D unresolved. CDR3 size: 12 residues. Trimming took 4 bases from V and 2 from J, leaving 6 bases between them. From germline, CDR1 is LGHDT and CDR2 YNNKEL (reference sequence).

The chain has TRBV7-8 and TRBJ1-5; 7 nucleotides align to TRBD1. Losses at the gene ends were 1 base for V and 3 bases for J; bases not matched to a gene: 3. The CDR3 is 15 residues long. In germline, CDR1 is SGHVS, CDR2 FQNEAQ. For the CDR3, the DNA is TGTGCCAGCAGCTTAGGACAGGGCCTCAATCAGCCCCAGCATTTT. Translating it yields CASSLGQGLNQPQHF.

DNA for the CDR3: TGCGCCAGCAGCTTGACAGGGGAGGTGGCTGGAAACACCATATATTTT. Translated: CASSLTGEVAGNTIYF. The chain has TRBV5-1 and TRBJ1-3, with TRBD1 identical over 7 bases. Germline values: CDR1 SGHRS, CDR2 YFSETQ. This CDR3 has 16 residues. The trim removed 1 base at V and 2 bases at J, leaving 6 bases unmatched.

This clone was counted a single time. This sequence joins TRBV25-1 and TRBJ1-1, with D unclear. Germline V gene lookup returns CDR1 MGHDK and CDR2 SYGVNS. There are 10 residues in the CDR3. Trimming took 10 bases from V and 11 from J, leaving 14 bases between them. For the CDR3, the DNA is TGTGCCACGCTCCACATCAAGGCTTTCTTT. Its protein product is CATLHIKAFF.

The chain employs TRBV5-1 and TRBJ2-2; TRBD2 agrees at 10 bases. This CDR3 is built from 16 residues. The trim removed 3 bases at V and 6 bases at J, leaving 8 bases unmatched. Germline V gene sequence: CDR1 SGHRS, CDR2 YFSETQ. CDR3 DNA sequence: TGCGCCAGCAGCTGGGGTAGGCTAGCGGGAGCCGGGGAGCTGTTTTTT. This codes for CASSWGRLAGAGELFF.

The CDR3 bases are TGTGCCAGCAGCTTAACCCCAGGGTTTGGCTACACCTTC. Its translation: CASSLTPGFGYTF. The chain links TRBV11-2 to TRBJ1-2; tentative D call: TRBD1 (5 bases). V lost 2 bases, J lost 7 bases, and 11 bases lay in between. The CDR3 length is 13 residues. Germline values: CDR1 SGHAT, CDR2 FQNNGV.

The gene calls are TRBV5-1 and TRBJ2-1; TRBD2 aligns across 8 bases. The CDR3 loop spans 16 amino acids. V lost 4 bases to trimming and J lost 5 bases; unmatched junction nucleotides: 11. The germline gives CDR1 SGHRS, CDR2 YFSETQ. The CDR3 spells CASSHTGTRLNNEQFF. CDR3 coding DNA: TGCGCCAGCAGCCATACCGGGACTAGACTTAACAATGAGCAGTTCTTC.

The DNA for the CDR3 is TGCGCCAGCAGCCAAGCTCGATCGGCAGGGACTCTCTTCTTT. The encoded protein is CASSQARSAGTLFF. The chain couples TRBV4-3 to TRBJ1-1; tentative D call: TRBD1 (5 bases). The CDR3 sequence is 14 residues long. In germline, CDR1 is LGHNA, CDR2 YSLEER. The V gene lost 1 base and the J gene lost 14 bases, with 20 bases spanning the gap.

The J gene is TRBJ2-7, the V gene TRBV6-1, with 10 nucleotides matching TRBD1. The CDR3 consists of 16 residues. The junction had 6 bases not matched to a gene; V was cut back by 0 bases and J by 4 bases. From germline, CDR1 is MNHNS and CDR2 SASEGT. The CDR3 coding sequence is TGTGCCAGCAGTGAAGCGGAGTGGGACAGGGGATACGAGCAGTACTTC. Protein sequence: CASSEAEWDRGYEQYF.

The chain is built from TRBV27 and TRBJ1-1; 10 positions agree with TRBD1. Germline CDR1 is MNHEY and CDR2 is SMNVEV (reference sequence). The ends lost 5 bases at V and 10 bases at J; junction bases unmatched: 7. CDR3 size: 13 residues. CDR3 bases: TGTGCCAGCAGTCCCGACAGGGGGCGGCGAGCTTTCTTT. Its protein is CASSPDRGRRAFF.

The V call is TRBV5-8, the J call TRBJ1-2; D not certain. Looked up from germline, CDR1 is SGHTS and CDR2 is YDEGEE. V was pared by 0 bases and J by 0 bases, with 9 bases between. The CDR3 runs to 15 residues. The CDR3 region is CASSLVGSTNYGYTF. The CDR3 DNA reads as TGTGCCAGCAGCTTGGTTGGCAGTACTAACTATGGCTACACCTTC.

Notes on this clone: Other DNA sequences in the sample encode the same CDR3. This CDR3 is CASSVTSGNTGELFF. As DNA, the CDR3 is TGTGCCAGCAGCGTAACTAGCGGGAACACCGGGGAGCTGTTTTTT. The rearrangement links TRBV7-2 to TRBJ2-2; 8 bases line up with TRBD2. This CDR3 contains 15 residues. Germline V gives CDR1 SGHTA, CDR2 FQGNSA. The J segment lost 1 base and the V segment lost 5 bases, leaving 3 bases of the junction unmatched.

This clone was counted a few times. This chain links TRBV5-1 with TRBJ1-5; D unclear. Deletions cut 0 bases from V and 7 bases from J, with 14 bases between. CDR1 is SGHRS, CDR2 YFSETQ, per germline. This CDR3 is 15 amino acids long. The CDR3 nucleotides read TGCGCCAGCAGCTTGGGCGGGGAAGGAGGGCAGCCCCAGCATTTT. Protein product: CASSLGGEGGQPQHF. Complete variable domain (other parts from reference TRBV5-1 and TRBJ1-5): KAGVTQTPRYLIKTRGQQVTLSCSPISGHRSVSWYQQTPGQGLQFLFEYFSETQRNKGNFPGRFSGRQFSNSRSEMNVSTLELGDSALYLCASSLGGEGGQPQHFGDGTRLSIL.

In this sample, this clone turned up once. The rearrangement joins TRBV7-8 to TRBJ1-1, with a possible D match to TRBD1 (6 bases). There are 13 residues in the CDR3. Trimming removed 7 bases at V and 4 bases at J, with 13 bases between. The germline CDR1 and CDR2 sequences are SGHVS and FQNEAQ. The CDR3: CASTLQGTTEAFF. CDR3 nucleotide sequence: TGTGCCAGCACCCTTCAGGGGACCACTGAAGCTTTCTTT.

This chain joins TRBV5-4 and TRBJ1-6, with TRBD1 matching over 9 bases. Trimming at V came to 1 base and at J to 9 bases, leaving 5 bases not matched to a gene. Germline V CDR1 and CDR2: SGHNT, YYREEE (reference sequence). This CDR3 is 15 amino acids long. This CDR3 is CASSLPGTGSSPLHF. The DNA for the CDR3 is TGTGCCAGCAGCTTGCCTGGGACAGGGAGTTCACCCCTCCACTTT.

The gene calls are TRBV19 and TRBJ2-5, with D maybe TRBD1 (6 bases). V was pared by 1 base and J by 2 bases, with 11 bases between. CDR1 LNHDA and CDR2 SQIVND come from the germline V gene (reference sequence). This CDR3 spans 15 amino acids. The CDR3 is CASSIGGTKQETQYF. The CDR3 DNA reads TGTGCCAGTAGTATAGGGGGGACAAAGCAAGAGACCCAGTACTTC.

V gene TRBV11-2 combines with J gene TRBJ2-5; 12 bases line up with TRBD1. The junction had 1 base not matched to a gene; V was cut back by 4 bases and J by 4 bases. Germline values: CDR1 SGHAT, CDR2 FQNNGV. The CDR3 consists of 14 residues. The CDR3 region has the DNA TGTGCCAGCAGCTCGGGACAGGGGGCAGAGACCCAGTACTTC. Protein product: CASSSGQGAETQYF.

CDR3 DNA: TGCGCCAGCAGCTTGGACAGGGGACAAGAGACCCAGTACTTC. It codes for CASSLDRGQETQYF. This chain uses TRBV5-1 with TRBJ2-5; 7 bases align to TRBD1. Germline V CDR1 and CDR2: SGHRS, YFSETQ. With 0 bases clipped from V and 2 bases from J, the junction kept 1 base outside the gene matches. The CDR3 is 14 residues long.

This clone was seen more than once but under ten times. V gene TRBV5-4 combines with J gene TRBJ1-1; D not resolved. The CDR3 length is 13 residues. Germline assignment: CDR1 SGHNT and CDR2 YYREEE (reference sequence). V gave up 4 bases and J gave up 1 base, with 8 bases separating them. CDR3 DNA: TGTGCCAGCAGCCGAGGGAGGAACACTGAAGCTTTCTTT. Its translation: CASSRGRNTEAFF.

The chain recombines TRBV10-2 with TRBJ1-5; D gene unclear. Trimming stripped 5 bases from V and 1 base from J, with 9 bases between. This CDR3 has 14 amino acids. The germline V gene has CDR1 WSHSY and CDR2 SAAADI. The CDR3 reads CASSSSPSNQPQHF. The CDR3, as DNA: TGCGCCAGCAGTTCGTCCCCCAGCAATCAGCCCCAGCATTTT.

V is TRBV9 and J is TRBJ2-2, with D perhaps matching TRBD2 (8 bases). The CDR3 is made up of 19 amino acids. V lost 3 bases to trimming and J lost 5 bases, with 26 bases between them. Germline V lookup: CDR1 SGDLS, CDR2 YYNGEE. The CDR3 spells CASSGTGLAGTIITGELFF. The CDR3 DNA follows: TGTGCCAGCAGCGGGACAGGACTAGCTGGGACAATTATTACCGGGGAGCTGTTTTTT.